The TCR beta chain described here comes from a study of CD8 T cells in Susac syndrome (dated by TCRdb to the late 2010s). As for the study more broadly: Among the sequenced Susac syndrome patients, about six had clinically active disease and 8 or 9 were in clinical remission. At the time of blood withdrawal, Susac syndrome patients were either therapy-naive, taking corticosteroids (with some also receiving IVIg), or on IVIg alone. Clonality of the CD8+ T cell repertoire was compared between more than 10 healthy donors, about 14 Susac syndrome patients and under 19 multiple sclerosis patients. Whether CD8+ T cell activation and differentiation in Susac syndrome was antigen driven was tested using repertoire sequencing.

As regards this clonotype: The target of this receptor is not known. No much larger clonotype is one base removed from it; base qualities were not supplied.

RNA was extracted using the RNeasy kit, and about 0.45 to 1 ug of the RNA was reverse transcribed with random hexamers. TCR beta CDR3 regions were amplified with the immunoSEQ multiplex PCR assay covering 54 Vbeta and 13 Jbeta segments. PCR amplification bias was corrected using a synthetic template baseline for primer optimization and computational correction. Turning to the authors' computational methods: Only productive sequences were kept, with reads annotated to V, D and J genes according to IMGT and analyzed in immunoSEQ Analyzer. To calculate clonality, Shannon entropy was normalized by log2 of the number of productive unique sequences and then subtracted from one. Public and private clones were assessed among the 100 most prevalent clones of each patient and control. A clone was defined as Susac-specific if it was absent from the healthy and MS cohorts, from over 1,000 published viral clones and from other ImmuneACCESS disease sequences. TCRdb ran its own pipeline on the public reads, namely fastp trimming at Q25 and MiXCR clone calling, and kept in-frame beta chains. CDR3 protein sequences are deduplicated, and each keeps its most common genes and DNA. The V and J calls were not made by the authors but by TCRdb's processing. This sample lists roughly 86,000 distinct CDR3 sequences; approximately 96% were detected once. The top ten clones comprise roughly 0.62% of the sample.

Peripheral blood CD8+ and CD4+ T cells from healthy donors, Susac syndrome patients and multiple sclerosis patients were profiled using high-throughput TCR beta sequencing. The Susac syndrome patients fulfilled recently defined diagnostic criteria for either definite or probable disease. CD8+ TEMRA cells were enriched by FACS, while bulk CD8+ and CD4+ T cells were purified by magnetic negative isolation. Blood was collected in EDTA tubes and processed within 24 hours, with PBMCs isolated through density gradient centrifugation. PBMCs destined for TCR sequencing were cryopreserved in liquid nitrogen and later thawed in a 37 °C water bath. Purity of sorted or isolated CD4+, CD8+ and CD8+ TEMRA cells was at least 90%. Trimming at the junction amounts to 4 bases on V and 1 base on J, and the germline ends lie 13 bases apart. Reading the germline V gene gives CDR1 SNHLY and CDR2 FYNNEI. From the cysteine through the phenylalanine, the CDR3 covers 15 amino acids. CDR3 DNA only is kept here, 45 bases in frame from base 1.

The paper's findings and limits, for the study overall: The study acknowledged that relatively few individuals were included in the TCR sequencing and HLA analysis. CD8+ repertoires in Susac syndrome showed clonal expansion, which was highest in CD8+ TEMRA cells and was greater in clinically active patients than in remitting patients. In the total CD8+ and CD8+ TEMRA repertoires, more than 15 and five Susac-specific public clones, respectively, were identified.

The sample comprised CD8+ T cells from PBMCs. The source is a human donor with Susac syndrome. Recombination linked TRBV2 to TRBJ2-5, with the D call perhaps TRBD1 or TRBD2, each one matching 6 bases. The nucleotides read TGTGCCAGCAGTGGGGGGGACACCAGCCAAGAGACCCAGTACTTC. Its translation is CASSGGDTSQETQYF.